These T cell receptor beta chains were read from a single sample in a study of T-cell memory formation after mild COVID-19. TCRdb fed the 5' RACE reads into MiXCR, producing one record per CDR3 protein. The table lists hundreds of thousands of distinct CDR3 sequences, about a fifth of them singletons, with approximately 13% in the top ten. Material: PBMCs or a T cell subset sorted from them (not recorded which). All receptors derive from an adult woman who had mild COVID-19 (a few samples of this study predate the infection). Cell type and time point are not known. Each CDR3 is given with its conserved first and last residue. A D gene is named only where the DNA matches it firmly. Part of the rows lack a size; the others show once, few, many or a class for expanded clones.

clone_size cdr3_length j_call v_call d_call cdr3_nt cdr3_aa
NA 15 TRBJ2-2 TRBV4-1 NA TGCGCCAGCAGCCAAGTTAGGCTGGTCACCGGGGAGCTGTTTTTT CASSQVRLVTGELFF
NA 13 TRBJ1-1 TRBV18 TRBD1 TGTGCCAGCTCGGGACAGTCGAACACTGAAGCTTTCTTT CASSGQSNTEAFF
few 12 TRBJ1-2 TRBV20-1 NA TGCAGTGCTCCCCCGGGGCTCGGTGGCTACACCTTC CSAPPGLGGYTF
NA 18 TRBJ2-1 TRBV4-3 TRBD2 TGCGCCAGCAGCCAAGATCGTGCGACTAGCGGGGCTTACAATGAGCAGTTCTTC CASSQDRATSGAYNEQFF
many 16 TRBJ2-6 TRBV2 NA TGTGCCAGCAGTTTACAGGGTTCTCCTGGGGCCAACGTCCTGACTTTC CASSLQGSPGANVLTF
NA 15 TRBJ1-1 TRBV20-1 TRBD1 TGCAGTGCTAGAGGCGGAAACAGGGGGGGGACTGAAGCTTTCTTT CSARGGNRGGTEAFF
NA 13 TRBJ2-1 TRBV9 NA TGTGCCAGCAGCGTCGGGTCACTCAATGAGCAGTTCTTC CASSVGSLNEQFF
few 14 TRBJ2-3 TRBV9 TRBD1 TGTGCCAGCAGCAGGGGGCTGGAGACAGATACGCAGTATTTT CASSRGLETDTQYF
few 16 TRBJ1-1 TRBV6-5 NA TGTGCCAGCATCCCCCTGGGGGTCGGTCCGACCACTGAAGCTTTCTTT CASIPLGVGPTTEAFF
many 13 TRBJ2-7 TRBV20-1 NA TGCAGTGGTGTCTTGGCAGGGTCCTACGAGCAGTACTTC CSGVLAGSYEQYF
NA 15 TRBJ2-1 TRBV6-6 TRBD2 TGTGCCAGCAGTCGGGATAGGGAGGGGCGGTATGAGCAGTTCTTC CASSRDREGRYEQFF
NA 17 TRBJ2-7 TRBV19 NA TGTGCCAGTAGTGGGAGTACGCCGGACGGCAGGGGTTACGAGCAGTACTTC CASSGSTPDGRGYEQYF
many 14 TRBJ2-7 TRBV7-9 TRBD2 TGTGCCAGCAGCTTAGCGGGAGGGTACTACGAGCAGTACTTC CASSLAGGYYEQYF
many 13 TRBJ2-2 TRBV20-1 NA TGCAGTGCTAGCCCCGTCCCCTCCGGGGAGCTGTTTTTT CSASPVPSGELFF
few 13 TRBJ2-3 TRBV2 NA TGTGCCAGCAGTGAGATCGGCACAGATACGCAGTATTTT CASSEIGTDTQYF
NA 15 TRBJ2-2 TRBV7-1 NA TGTGCCACCAGCCAGCTAAGCGGCCGGGTGGGGGAGCTGTTTTTT CATSQLSGRVGELFF
few 13 TRBJ2-3 TRBV3-1 NA TGTGCCAGCAGCCAAGAAAACGCAGATACGCAGTATTTT CASSQENADTQYF
few 15 TRBJ1-1 TRBV24-1 NA TGTGCCACCAGTGGCCCCGTGACAGGTGGGACTGAAGCTTTCTTT CATSGPVTGGTEAFF
NA 12 TRBJ2-3 TRBV29-1 NA TGCAGCGTGATCCCCCGCACAGATACGCAGTATTTT CSVIPRTDTQYF
few 13 TRBJ1-1 TRBV4-1 NA TGCGCCAGCAGCCGACCGACAGGCCTTGAAGCTTTCTTT CASSRPTGLEAFF
NA 16 TRBJ2-7 TRBV27 TRBD1 TGTGCCAGCAGTTTTCCTCCCGGGACAGGGGGCTACGAGCAGTACTTC CASSFPPGTGGYEQYF
few 15 TRBJ2-4 TRBV7-3 NA TGTGCCAGCAGCTTAGTTGACTTAGCCAAAAACATTCAGTACTTC CASSLVDLAKNIQYF
few 13 TRBJ2-7 TRBV5-4 NA TGTGCCAGCAGCGCGGGACAGCACTACGAGCAGTACTTC CASSAGQHYEQYF
few 15 TRBJ1-2 TRBV12-3/TRBV12-4 NA TGTGCCAGCAGTTTAGTTGGCCGGGAGCTTCTAGGCTACACCTTC CASSLVGRELLGYTF
NA 12 TRBJ1-2 TRBV20-1 TRBD1 TGCTCCTGGACAGGGAAGTCCTATGGCTACACCTTC CSWTGKSYGYTF
few 15 TRBJ2-1 TRBV18 NA TGTGCCAGCTCACCCAGAAGGGCCCAATACAATGAGCAGTTCTTC CASSPRRAQYNEQFF
NA 15 TRBJ2-7 TRBV7-8 TRBD2 TGTGCCAGCAGCTTAGGGTCGGGGGGAATCTACGAGCAGTACTTC CASSLGSGGIYEQYF
NA 13 TRBJ2-5 TRBV5-8 NA TGTGCCAGCAGCTCCAGGGGATCGGAGACCCAGTACTTC CASSSRGSETQYF
few 16 TRBJ2-7 TRBV5-1 TRBD1 TGCGCCAGCAGCTTAGGTCGGCAGGGGGACATCTACGAGCAGTACTTC CASSLGRQGDIYEQYF
NA 17 TRBJ1-1 TRBV10-3 NA TGTGCCATCAGTGAGCCGAACACGGGACTCTGGAACACTGAAGCTTTCTTT CAISEPNTGLWNTEAFF
NA 13 TRBJ1-2 TRBV20-1 NA TGCAGTGCGCGCCGGGAAGCTAACTATGGCTACACCTTC CSARREANYGYTF
NA 14 TRBJ1-1 TRBV12-3/TRBV12-4 TRBD1 TGTGCCAGCAGGCTGGGACAGGTGAACACTGAAGCTTTCTTT CASRLGQVNTEAFF
few 15 TRBJ1-4 TRBV7-9 NA TGTGCCAGCAGCTTCTCCGGGGGCACTAATGAAAAACTGTTTTTT CASSFSGGTNEKLFF
few 15 TRBJ2-7 TRBV25-1 NA TGTGCCAGCAGCCCAACTAGGTTTGGGACCTACGAGCAGTACTTC CASSPTRFGTYEQYF
few 16 TRBJ1-1 TRBV11-3 TRBD1 TGTGCCAGCAGCTTAGTTTACGGGACAGTGAACACTGAAGCTTTCTTT CASSLVYGTVNTEAFF
NA 15 TRBJ2-1 TRBV7-8 NA TGTGCCAGCAGCTTAGAGGGACTGTTACCCAATGAGCAGTTCTTC CASSLEGLLPNEQFF
few 15 TRBJ2-1 TRBV2 NA TGTGCCAGCAGTGAAGCAGGTGCTTCCCACAATGAGCAGTTCTTC CASSEAGASHNEQFF
NA 14 TRBJ1-4 TRBV14 TRBD1 TGTGCCAGCAGCCAAGATCGAGGGACAGGGAAACTGTTTTTT CASSQDRGTGKLFF
few 17 TRBJ1-1 TRBV29-1 NA TGCAGCGTTGATTCGCATCCTATCGGGGGGGGGACACGGAAGGCTTTCTTT CSVDSHPIGGGTRKAFF
NA 17 TRBJ2-7 TRBV5-1 TRBD2 TGCGCCAGCAGCGGAAGATTAGCGGGGAGGCTCTCCTACGAGCAGTACTTC CASSGRLAGRLSYEQYF
few 14 TRBJ1-2 TRBV5-1 NA TGCGCCAGCAGCTTGGCGGGTGACAGTTATGGCTACACCTTC CASSLAGDSYGYTF
many 14 TRBJ1-2 TRBV9 NA TGTGCCAGCAGCCCCCACGGGGCCAGCTGGGGCTACACCTTC CASSPHGASWGYTF
few 13 TRBJ1-2 TRBV20-1 NA TGCAGTGCTGGGGGGACGGACCGGGTTGGCTACACCTTC CSAGGTDRVGYTF